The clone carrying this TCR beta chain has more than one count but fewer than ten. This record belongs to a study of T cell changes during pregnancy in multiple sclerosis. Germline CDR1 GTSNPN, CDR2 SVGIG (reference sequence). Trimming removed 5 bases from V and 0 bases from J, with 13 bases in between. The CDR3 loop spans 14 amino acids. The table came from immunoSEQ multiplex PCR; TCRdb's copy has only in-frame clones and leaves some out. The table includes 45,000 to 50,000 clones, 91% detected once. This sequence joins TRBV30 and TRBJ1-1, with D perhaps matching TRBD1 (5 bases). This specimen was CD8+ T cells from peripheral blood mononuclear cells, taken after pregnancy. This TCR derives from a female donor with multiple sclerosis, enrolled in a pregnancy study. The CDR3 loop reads CAWSTTVMNTEAFF. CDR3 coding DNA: TGTGCCTGGTCTACGACAGTCATGAACACTGAAGCTTTCTTT.